Presented here are 18 T cell receptor beta chains from one specimen sequenced in a study of shared clonotypes between healthy human individuals. Sequencing was performed with immunoSEQ multiplex PCR; in TCRdb, only in-frame clones are kept and a portion is missing. This table has roughly 1,500,000 clones, about 98.5% appearing once. Sample: naive CD4+ T cells sorted from blood. The subset denotes: CD45RA+ positively selected. The receptors originated from a man aged 25 to 40 in good health.

V and J are TRBV25-1 and TRBJ2-7; TRBD1 is a possible D gene (5 bases). V was pared by 7 bases and J by 4 bases, with 14 bases between. The CDR3 has 13 residues. CDR1 and CDR2 (germline): MGHDK, SYGVNS. The CDR3 DNA is TGTGCCAGCACGGGCAGGGCCGTATACGAGCAGTACTTC. Its translation: CASTGRAVYEQYF.

The chain joins TRBV4-2 to TRBJ2-7, with D perhaps matching TRBD1 or TRBD2 (6 bases each). This CDR3 region has 14 residues. V lost 4 bases, J lost 4 bases, and 14 bases lay in between. Germline V gives CDR1 LGHNA, CDR2 YNFKEQ. The CDR3 nucleotides read TGTGCCAGCAGCCCACTGGGGGGCGGATACGAGCAGTACTTC. This encodes CASSPLGGGYEQYF.

The chain joins TRBV6-9 to TRBJ1-2, with D maybe TRBD1 (5 bases). The ends were cut back, 6 bases at V and 3 bases at J, with 14 bases in the middle. The CDR3 contains 14 residues. Germline values: CDR1 MNHGY, CDR2 SVAAGI. The CDR3 loop is CASRRVQGDYGYTF. For the CDR3, the DNA is TGTGCCAGCAGACGAGTCCAAGGGGACTATGGCTACACCTTC.

The V call is TRBV7-9, the J call TRBJ1-5, with D hard to call. Germline-derived CDR1 and CDR2 are SEHNR and FQNEAQ (reference sequence). The CDR3 is 14 residues long. Trimming left V 5 bases short and J 5 bases short, with 13 bases between. CDR3 nucleotides: TGTGCCAGCAGCAGTCGGCAGAGAGATCAGCCCCAGCATTTT. Amino acids: CASSSRQRDQPQHF.

The rearrangement joins TRBV27 to TRBJ2-1; a possible D gene is TRBD2 (5 bases). Trimming left V 5 bases short and J 2 bases short, with 13 bases between. The CDR3 is 15 amino acids. CDR1 is MNHEY and CDR2 is SMNVEV in the germline V gene (reference sequence). CDR3 sequence (DNA): TGTGCCAGCAGTCCACGACTAACAACCTACAATGAGCAGTTCTTC. It translates to CASSPRLTTYNEQFF.

This chain links TRBV7-2 with TRBJ2-7; a possible D gene is TRBD2 (6 bases). The germline gives CDR1 SGHTA, CDR2 FQGNSA. V lost 5 bases to trimming and J lost 0 bases, with 14 bases between them. The CDR3 is made up of 15 amino acids. CDR3 sequence (DNA): TGTGCCAGCAGCCCCCAAGCGGGCCGCTCCTACGAGCAGTACTTC. This translates into CASSPQAGRSYEQYF.

This chain joins TRBV25-1 and TRBJ2-7, with 12 positions matching TRBD2. The CDR3 is 15 amino acids. The V gene's germline CDR1 is MGHDK and CDR2 SYGVNS. V lost 2 bases, J lost 2 bases, and 1 base stayed unmatched. The CDR3 loop is CASSELAGGTYEQYF. The CDR3 region has the DNA TGTGCCAGCAGTGAACTAGCGGGAGGGACCTACGAGCAGTACTTC.

This sequence joins TRBV14 and TRBJ1-2; tentative D call: TRBD1 (5 bases). The CDR3 length is 13 residues. V was cut by 1 base and J by 4 bases, with 7 bases left in between. From germline, CDR1 is SGHDN and CDR2 FVKESK. The CDR3 nucleotides are TGTGCCAGCAGCCAAGGAGGGGTCTATGGCTACACCTTC. This sequence encodes CASSQGGVYGYTF. Supplemented by reference TRBV14 and TRBJ1-2, the full variable domain reads EAGVTQFPSHSVIEKGQTVTLRCDPISGHDNLYWYRRVMGKEIKFLLHFVKESKQDESGMPNNRFLAERTGGTYSTLKVQPAELEDSGVYFCASSQGGVYGYTFGSGTRLTVV.

This chain links TRBV2 with TRBJ2-7; D might be TRBD1 (5 bases). The CDR3 has 12 amino acids. V shed 6 bases and J shed 9 bases, with 15 bases lying between them. Germline-derived CDR1 and CDR2 are SNHLY and FYNNEI. The CDR3 sequence: CASRETGWLQYF. As DNA, the CDR3 is TGTGCCAGCAGGGAAACAGGTTGGTTGCAGTACTTC. The full variable domain, completed using reference TRBV2 and TRBJ2-7, is EPEVTQTPSHQVTQMGQEVILRCVPISNHLYFYWYRQILGQKVEFLVSFYNNEISEKSEIFDDQFSVERPDGSNFTLKIRSTKLEDSAMYFCASRETGWLQYFGPGTRLTVT.

This chain links TRBV28 with TRBJ2-3, with 11 bases aligning to TRBD2. The germline V gene encodes CDR1 MDHEN and CDR2 SYDVKM. The J segment lost 3 bases and the V segment lost 3 bases, leaving 2 bases of the junction unmatched. There are 15 residues in the CDR3. The CDR3 region has the DNA TGTGCCAGCAGTTTGTCTAGCGGGAGGACAGATACGCAGTATTTT. Translation: CASSLSSGRTDTQYF.

The chain recombines TRBV5-5 with TRBJ1-1; no clear D. Germline V gives CDR1 SGHKS, CDR2 YYEKEE (reference sequence). V was pared by 6 bases and J by 0 bases, with 15 bases between. This CDR3 has 15 amino acids. CDR3 protein: CASILVGFMNTEAFF. CDR3 coding DNA: TGTGCCAGCATCCTTGTAGGGTTCATGAACACTGAAGCTTTCTTT.

The V gene is TRBV14, the J gene TRBJ1-5; D call uncertain. Trimming stripped 4 bases from V and 4 bases from J, with 11 bases between. The CDR3 sequence is 14 residues long. Germline CDR1 and CDR2: SGHDN and FVKESK. The CDR3 reads CASSPPGINQPQHF. In nucleotides, the CDR3 is TGTGCCAGCAGCCCTCCGGGGATTAATCAGCCCCAGCATTTT.

The chain uses TRBV11-2 and TRBJ2-1; the D is unclear. The germline V and J ends were trimmed by 4 bases and 6 bases, with 19 bases remaining between them. The CDR3 runs 16 residues. CDR1 SGHAT and CDR2 FQNNGV come from the germline V gene. This CDR3 is CASSSDGVGTSNEQFF. As DNA, the CDR3 is TGTGCCAGCAGCTCCGACGGAGTGGGAACGAGCAATGAGCAGTTCTTC.

The chain links TRBV2 to TRBJ1-1; D is undetermined. V lost 4 bases to trimming and J lost 2 bases, with 5 bases between them. Germline lookup yields CDR1 SNHLY and CDR2 FYNNEI. The CDR3 sequence is 12 residues long. This CDR3 is CASSVYNTEAFF. The DNA of the CDR3 is TGTGCCAGCAGTGTATACAACACTGAAGCTTTCTTT.

The chain has TRBV18 and TRBJ1-2; D is unresolved. Germline V gives CDR1 KGHSH, CDR2 LQKENI. This CDR3 is built from 18 residues. V was pared by 2 bases and J by 8 bases, with 27 bases between. In DNA form, the CDR3 reads TGTGCCAGCTCACCATCAGCGAGAGCTCCGACGAATAAAGTGGGCTACACCTTC. Translation gives CASSPSARAPTNKVGYTF.

This clone was recorded only once. Other DNA variants within this sample encode the same CDR3. The gene calls are TRBV9 and TRBJ2-2, with 7 nucleotides matching TRBD1. The germline CDR1 and CDR2 sequences are SGDLS and YYNGEE. V trimming: 0 bases; J trimming: 2 bases; junction bases outside the gene matches: 4. This CDR3 is 16 amino acids long. The CDR3 region has the DNA TGTGCCAGCAGCGTAGTAGCAGGGGGTAACACCGGGGAGCTGTTTTTT. Encoded protein: CASSVVAGGNTGELFF.

The rearrangement uses TRBV9 and TRBJ2-3; weak D call: TRBD2 (6 bases). Trimming removed 4 bases from V and 0 bases from J, with 15 bases in between. This CDR3 region has 16 residues. Germline V gene data show CDR1 as SGDLS and CDR2 as YYNGEE. CDR3 amino acids: CASSPTPGTSTDTQYF. CDR3 DNA sequence: TGTGCCAGCAGCCCCACGCCGGGGACTAGCACAGATACGCAGTATTTT.

The CDR3 sequence is CASSFVARSDEQFF. The CDR3 DNA is TGTGCCAGCAGCTTCGTAGCCCGTTCCGATGAGCAGTTCTTC. The V and J genes are TRBV28 and TRBJ2-1; D is ambiguous. With 6 bases removed from V and 8 bases from J, the gap between germline ends came to 17 bases. Germline CDR1 and CDR2: MDHEN and SYDVKM. There are 14 residues in the CDR3.